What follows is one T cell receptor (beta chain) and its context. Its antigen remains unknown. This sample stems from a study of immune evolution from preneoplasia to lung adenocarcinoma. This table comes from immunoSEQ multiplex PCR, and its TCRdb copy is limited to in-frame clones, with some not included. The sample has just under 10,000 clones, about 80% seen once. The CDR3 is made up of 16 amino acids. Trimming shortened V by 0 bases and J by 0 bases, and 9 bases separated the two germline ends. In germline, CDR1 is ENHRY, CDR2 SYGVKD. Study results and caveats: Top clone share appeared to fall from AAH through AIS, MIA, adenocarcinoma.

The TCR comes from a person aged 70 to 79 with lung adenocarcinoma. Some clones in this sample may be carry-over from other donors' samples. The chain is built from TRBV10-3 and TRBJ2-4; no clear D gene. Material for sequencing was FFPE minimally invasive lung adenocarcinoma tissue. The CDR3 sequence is CAISESGKLAKNIQYF. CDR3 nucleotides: TGTGCCATCAGTGAGTCAGGCAAGTTAGCCAAAAACATTCAGTACTTC.